This TCR beta chain comes out of a study of identical twins. One entry per CDR3 protein results from TCRdb running MiXCR on the 5' RACE reads. This repertoire shows approximately 500,000 distinct CDR3 sequences, approximately 14% found once; its top ten account for roughly 0.46%. Germline V gene data show CDR1 as LGHDT and CDR2 as YNNKEL (reference sequence). The CDR3 is 14 residues long. Trimming left V 5 bases short and J 5 bases short, with 14 bases between. The same data also went into a second study, on yellow fever vaccine responses in identical twins.

This TCR derives from a woman aged 18 to 35 in good health. V usage is TRBV3-1 and J usage is TRBJ2-3; unclear D gene. The sequenced sample was CD4+ T cells sorted from blood. As DNA, the CDR3 is TGTGCCAGCAGCAGCTCCCGGGTCGGAGATACGCAGTATTTT. Protein product: CASSSSRVGDTQYF.